Listed below are T cell receptor beta chains from one sample, sequenced in a study of beta chain features in type 1 diabetes. Profiling relied on immunoSEQ multiplex PCR, and the TCRdb table lists in-frame clones only, not all of them. The repertoire holds some 360,000 clones, with around 9.6% as singletons. Source material: central memory CD4+ T cells from blood. The receptor set was obtained from a man between 25 and 39 years old with type 1 diabetes. CDR3s leave out the opening cysteine and the closing phenylalanine or tryptophan.

>TRBJ1-5|TRBV4-1
ASSPVVGGNQPQH
>TRBJ1-3|TRBV7-2
ASSLWLASGNTIY
>TRBJ1-1|TRBV13
ASSGGAGTEAF
>TRBJ1-1|TRBV5-6
ASSPDAYTEAF
>TRBJ2-7|TRBV4-1
ASSSPGTDLSYEQY
>TRBJ1-5|TRBV6-1
ASSGRFGTGPNQPQH
>TRBJ1-6|TRBV6-5
ASSYPPTGQDSPLH
>TRBJ1-4|TRBV4-3
ASSQDRGQGNEKLF
>TRBJ1-1|TRBV10-3
ATDRQGGDTEAF
>TRBJ2-1|TRBV28
ASSSSGRGNEQF
>TRBJ2-2|TRBV5-1
ASSQGTDSLGELF
>TRBJ2-1|TRBV11-2
ASSSIQGYNEQF
>TRBJ1-4|TRBV5-1
ASSLGYGTNEKLF
>TRBJ2-2|TRBV5-1
ASSAGQGGPGELF
>TRBJ2-6|TRBV30
AWRGQTSSGANVLT
>TRBJ2-7|TRBV2
ASSGNRGGEQY
>TRBJ2-3|TRBV5-1
ASSLAGGGADTQY
>TRBJ1-2|TRBV6-5
ASSTPLGGYT
>TRBJ2-5|TRBV2
ASNGETQY
>TRBJ1-1|TRBV5-4
ASSFSGTGGRTF
>TRBJ2-1|TRBV29-1
SVVRSGNNEQF
>TRBJ2-7|TRBV5-1
ASSLNSYEQY
>TRBJ1-2|TRBV10-3
AIAPGGDSYGYT
>TRBJ2-3|TRBV28
ASLGRTDTQY
>TRBJ2-7|TRBV7-9
ASRSLKGRSYEQY
>TRBJ2-7|TRBV6-5
ASSPRGRGVAEQY
>-|TRBV7-2
ASSLAVSYEQY
>TRBJ2-2|TRBV7-2
ASSPKVTGELF
>TRBJ1-2|TRBV4-1
ASSQLGPRFSNYGYT
>TRBJ2-3|TRBV29-1
SVTVGGTDTQY
>TRBJ2-1|TRBV15
ATGLEGYNEQF
>TRBJ1-5|TRBV2
ASTDRGNSNQPQH
>-|TRBV25-1
ASSEYDRGSYEQY
>TRBJ2-5|TRBV25-1
ASSPRGQGKSKETQY
>TRBJ2-7|TRBV7-9
ASTRGGSSYEQY
>TRBJ1-2|TRBV6-5
ASSAGQGAYGYT
>TRBJ1-2|TRBV7-2
ASSLEQGSYGYT
>TRBJ2-7|TRBV28
ASSLRVGSSVHEQY
>TRBJ2-3|TRBV5-1
ASSPGHFTDTQY
>-|TRBV9
ASSVGGVSYEQY
>TRBJ1-5|TRBV25-1
ASRTENQPQH
>TRBJ1-5|TRBV19
ASSIQGPILSNQPQH
>TRBJ2-1|TRBV6-5
ASSFKLAGTYNEQF
>TRBJ2-2|TRBV7-8
ASRLGHGVRGTGELF
>TRBJ2-5|TRBV11-2
ASSQRGGKETQY
>TRBJ1-1|TRBV4-1
ASRATGTGEKSAF